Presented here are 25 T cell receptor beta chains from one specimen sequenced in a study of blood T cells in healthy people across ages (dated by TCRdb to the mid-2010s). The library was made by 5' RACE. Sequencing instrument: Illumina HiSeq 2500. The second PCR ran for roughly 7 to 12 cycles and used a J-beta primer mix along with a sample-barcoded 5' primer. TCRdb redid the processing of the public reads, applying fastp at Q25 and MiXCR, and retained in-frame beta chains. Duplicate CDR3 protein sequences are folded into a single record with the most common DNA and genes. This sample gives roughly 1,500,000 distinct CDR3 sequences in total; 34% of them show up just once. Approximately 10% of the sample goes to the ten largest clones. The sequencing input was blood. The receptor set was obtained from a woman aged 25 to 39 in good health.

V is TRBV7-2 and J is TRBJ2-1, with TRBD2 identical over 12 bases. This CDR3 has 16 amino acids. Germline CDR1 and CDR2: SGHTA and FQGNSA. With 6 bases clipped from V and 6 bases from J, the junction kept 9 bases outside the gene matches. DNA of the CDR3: TGTGCCAGCAGTCCCATCCTAGCGGGAGGGGGCAATGAGCAGTTCTTC. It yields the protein CASSPILAGGGNEQFF.

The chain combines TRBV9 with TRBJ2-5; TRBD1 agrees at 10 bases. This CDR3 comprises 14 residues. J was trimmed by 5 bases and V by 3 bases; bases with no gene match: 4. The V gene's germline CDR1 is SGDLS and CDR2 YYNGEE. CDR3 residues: CASSDGQGEETQYF. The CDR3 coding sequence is TGTGCCAGCAGCGATGGACAGGGGGAGGAGACCCAGTACTTC.

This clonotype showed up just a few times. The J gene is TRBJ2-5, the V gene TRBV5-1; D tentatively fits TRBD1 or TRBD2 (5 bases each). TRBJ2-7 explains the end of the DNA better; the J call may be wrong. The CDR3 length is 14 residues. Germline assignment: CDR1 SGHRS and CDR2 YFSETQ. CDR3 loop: CASRPGPGAYEQYF. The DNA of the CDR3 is TGCGCCAGCAGACCGGGACCGGGTGCCTACGAGCAGTACTTC.

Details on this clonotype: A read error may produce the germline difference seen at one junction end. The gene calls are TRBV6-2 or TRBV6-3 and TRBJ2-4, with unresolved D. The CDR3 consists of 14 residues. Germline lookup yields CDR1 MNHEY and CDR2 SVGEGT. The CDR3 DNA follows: TGCGCCAGCAGCCCAGAGAGTTCCAAAAACATTCAGTACTTC. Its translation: CASSPESSKNIQYF.

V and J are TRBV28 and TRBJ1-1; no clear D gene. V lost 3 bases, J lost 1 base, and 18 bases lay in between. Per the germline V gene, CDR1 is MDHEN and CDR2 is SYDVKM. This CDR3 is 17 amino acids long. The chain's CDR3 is CASSLRAGTRKNTEAFF. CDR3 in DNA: TGTGCCAGCAGTTTGAGGGCAGGCACCCGCAAGAACACTGAAGCTTTCTTT.

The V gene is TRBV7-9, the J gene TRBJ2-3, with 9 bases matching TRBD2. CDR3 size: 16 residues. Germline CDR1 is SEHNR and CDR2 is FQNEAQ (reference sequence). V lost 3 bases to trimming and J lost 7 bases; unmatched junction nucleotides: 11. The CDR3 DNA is TGTGCCAGCAGCTTGGCGGGAGGGCCTGACCGCAATACGCAGTATTTT. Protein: CASSLAGGPDRNTQYF.

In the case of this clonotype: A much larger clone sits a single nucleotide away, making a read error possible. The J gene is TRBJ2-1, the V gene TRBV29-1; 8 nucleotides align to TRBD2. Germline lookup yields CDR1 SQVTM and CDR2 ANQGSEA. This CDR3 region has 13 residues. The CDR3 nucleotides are TGCAGCGTGACGGGACTAGGGTACAGTGAGCAGTTCTTC. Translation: CSVTGLGYSEQFF.

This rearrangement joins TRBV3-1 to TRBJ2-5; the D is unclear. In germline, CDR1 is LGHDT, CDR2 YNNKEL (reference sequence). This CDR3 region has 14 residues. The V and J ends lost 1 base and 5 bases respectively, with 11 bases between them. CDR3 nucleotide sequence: TGTGCCAGCAGCCAAGTGAACTCTCAGGAGACCCAGTACTTC. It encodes CASSQVNSQETQYF.

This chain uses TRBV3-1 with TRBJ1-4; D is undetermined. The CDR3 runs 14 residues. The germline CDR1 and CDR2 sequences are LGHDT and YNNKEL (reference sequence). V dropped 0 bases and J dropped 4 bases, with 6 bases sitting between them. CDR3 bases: TGTGCCAGCAGCCAAGACAGGAATAATGAAAAACTGTTTTTT. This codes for CASSQDRNNEKLFF.

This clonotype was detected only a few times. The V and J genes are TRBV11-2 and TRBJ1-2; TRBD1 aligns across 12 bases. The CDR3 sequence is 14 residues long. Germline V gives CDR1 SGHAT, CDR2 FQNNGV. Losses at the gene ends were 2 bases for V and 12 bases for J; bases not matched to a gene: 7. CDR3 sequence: CASSLPGTGGANTF. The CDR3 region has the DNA TGTGCCAGCAGCTTACCCGGGACAGGGGGCGCGAACACCTTC. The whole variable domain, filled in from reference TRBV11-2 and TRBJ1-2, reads EAGVAQSPRYKIIEKRQSVAFWCNPISGHATLYWYQQILGQGPKLLIQFQNNGVVDDSQLPKDRFSAERLKGVDSTLKIQPAKLEDSAVYLCASSLPGTGGANTFGSGTRLTVV.

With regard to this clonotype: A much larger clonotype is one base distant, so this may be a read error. CDR3 nucleotides: TGCGCCAGCAGCCAAGGGGAAGCAGGGTTGTACCAAGAGACCCAGTACTTC. This codes for CASSQGEAGLYQETQYF. This chain joins TRBV4-1 and TRBJ2-5, with D possibly matching TRBD1 (5 bases). CDR1 and CDR2 (germline): MGHRA, YSYEKL. The CDR3 length is 17 residues. V lost 1 base and J lost 0, with 15 bases in between.

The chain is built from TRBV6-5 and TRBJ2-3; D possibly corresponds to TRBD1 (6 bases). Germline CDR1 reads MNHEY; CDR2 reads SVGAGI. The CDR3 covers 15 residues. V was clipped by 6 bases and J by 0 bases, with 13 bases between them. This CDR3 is CASSLTGPSTDTQYF. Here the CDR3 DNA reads TGTGCCAGCAGCCTGACAGGTCCTAGCACAGATACGCAGTATTTT.

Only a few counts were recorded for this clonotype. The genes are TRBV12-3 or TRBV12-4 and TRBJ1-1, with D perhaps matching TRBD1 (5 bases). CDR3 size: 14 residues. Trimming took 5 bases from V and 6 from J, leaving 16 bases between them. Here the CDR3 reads CASSERQHRSEAFF. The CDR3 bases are TGTGCCAGCAGTGAACGACAGCATAGGTCTGAAGCTTTCTTT.

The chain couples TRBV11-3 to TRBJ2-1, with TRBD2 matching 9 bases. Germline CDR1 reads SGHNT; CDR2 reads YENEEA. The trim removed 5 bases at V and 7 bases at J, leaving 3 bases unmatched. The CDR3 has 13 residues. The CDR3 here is CASSAAGGNEQFF. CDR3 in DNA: TGTGCCAGCAGCGCGGCGGGGGGGAATGAGCAGTTCTTC.

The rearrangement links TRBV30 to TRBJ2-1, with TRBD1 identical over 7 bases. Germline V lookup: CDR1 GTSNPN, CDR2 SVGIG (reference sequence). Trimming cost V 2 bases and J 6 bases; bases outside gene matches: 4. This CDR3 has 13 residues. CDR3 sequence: CAWSTPGGNEQFF. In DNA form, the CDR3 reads TGTGCCTGGAGTACCCCAGGGGGCAATGAGCAGTTCTTC. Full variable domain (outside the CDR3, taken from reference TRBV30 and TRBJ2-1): SQTIHQWPATLVQPVGSPLSLECTVEGTSNPNLYWYRQAAGRGLQLLFYSVGIGQISSEVPQNLSASRPQDRQFILSSKKLLLSDSGFYLCAWSTPGGNEQFFGPGTRLTVL.

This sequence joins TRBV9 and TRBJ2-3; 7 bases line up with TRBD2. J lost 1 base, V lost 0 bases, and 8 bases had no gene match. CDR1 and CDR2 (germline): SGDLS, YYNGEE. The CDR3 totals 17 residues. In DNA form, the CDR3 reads TGTGCCAGCAGCGTAGACCCAGCGGGAACTCGCACAGATACGCAGTATTTT. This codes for CASSVDPAGTRTDTQYF.

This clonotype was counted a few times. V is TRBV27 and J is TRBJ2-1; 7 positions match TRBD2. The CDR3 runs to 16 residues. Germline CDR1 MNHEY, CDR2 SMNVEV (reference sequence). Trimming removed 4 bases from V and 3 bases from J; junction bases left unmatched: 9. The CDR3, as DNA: TGTGCCAGCAGTTGGTCCAGCAGCGGGGTCTACAATGAGCAGTTCTTC. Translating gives CASSWSSSGVYNEQFF.

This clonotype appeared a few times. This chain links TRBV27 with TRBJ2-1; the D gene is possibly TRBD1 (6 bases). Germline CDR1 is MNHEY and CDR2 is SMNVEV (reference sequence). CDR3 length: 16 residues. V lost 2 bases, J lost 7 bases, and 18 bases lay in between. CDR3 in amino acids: CASSLRFGAQGNEQFF. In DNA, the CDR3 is TGTGCCAGCAGTTTAAGGTTCGGGGCCCAGGGGAATGAGCAGTTCTTC.

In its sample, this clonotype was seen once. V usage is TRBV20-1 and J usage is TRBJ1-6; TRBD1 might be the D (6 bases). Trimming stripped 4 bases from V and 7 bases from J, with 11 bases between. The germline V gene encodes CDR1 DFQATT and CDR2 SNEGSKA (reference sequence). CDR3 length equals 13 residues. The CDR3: CSAKETGNSPLHF. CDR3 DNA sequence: TGCAGTGCTAAGGAGACAGGAAATTCACCCCTCCACTTT.

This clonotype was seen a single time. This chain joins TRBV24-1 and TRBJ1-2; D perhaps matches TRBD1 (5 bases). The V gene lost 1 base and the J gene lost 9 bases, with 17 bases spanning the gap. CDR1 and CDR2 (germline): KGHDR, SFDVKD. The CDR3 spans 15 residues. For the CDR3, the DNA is TGTGCCACCAGTGATTTTCGCGGGACCCTATGGCGCTACACCTTC. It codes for CATSDFRGTLWRYTF.

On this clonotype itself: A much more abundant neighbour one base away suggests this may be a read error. The CDR3 sequence is CASSKQGGSSHEQYF. For the CDR3, the DNA is TGTGCCAGCAGCAAACAGGGAGGGAGCTCCCACGAGCAGTACTTC. This rearrangement joins TRBV7-9 to TRBJ2-7; D might be TRBD2 (7 bases). CDR3 size: 15 residues. Germline CDR1 is SEHNR and CDR2 is FQNEAQ (reference sequence). Complete variable domain (other parts from reference TRBV7-9 and TRBJ2-7): DTGVSQNPRHKITKRGQNVTFRCDPISEHNRLYWYRQTLGQGPEFLTYFQNEAQLEKSRLLSDRFSAERPKGSFSTLEIQRTEQGDSAMYLCASSKQGGSSHEQYFGPGTRLTVT.

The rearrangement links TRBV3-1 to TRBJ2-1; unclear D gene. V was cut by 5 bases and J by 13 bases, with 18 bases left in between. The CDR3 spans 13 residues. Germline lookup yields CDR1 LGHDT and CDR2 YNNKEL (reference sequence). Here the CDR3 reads CASSVGRVETQFF. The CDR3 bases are TGTGCCAGCAGCGTGGGTAGGGTGGAGACCCAGTTCTTC.

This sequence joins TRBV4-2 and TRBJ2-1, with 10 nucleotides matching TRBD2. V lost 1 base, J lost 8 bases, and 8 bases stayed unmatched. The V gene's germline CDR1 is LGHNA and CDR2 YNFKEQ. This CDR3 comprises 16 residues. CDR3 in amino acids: CASSQALAGGFDEQFF. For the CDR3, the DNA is TGTGCCAGCAGCCAAGCATTAGCGGGGGGATTCGATGAGCAGTTCTTC.

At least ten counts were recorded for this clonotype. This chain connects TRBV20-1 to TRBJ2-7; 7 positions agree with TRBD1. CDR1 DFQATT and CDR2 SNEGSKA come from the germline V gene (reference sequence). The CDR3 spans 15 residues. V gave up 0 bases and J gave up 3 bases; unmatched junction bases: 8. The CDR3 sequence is CSARDIRGQIYEQYF. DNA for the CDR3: TGCAGTGCTAGAGATATCCGGGGACAGATCTACGAGCAGTACTTC.

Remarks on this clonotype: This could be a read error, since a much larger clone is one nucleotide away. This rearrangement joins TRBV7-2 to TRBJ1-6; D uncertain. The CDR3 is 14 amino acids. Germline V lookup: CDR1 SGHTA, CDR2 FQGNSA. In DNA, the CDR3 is TGTGCAGCCAAGACGGGAGGGAGGGATCCACCCCTCCACTTT. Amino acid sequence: CAAKTGGRDPPLHF. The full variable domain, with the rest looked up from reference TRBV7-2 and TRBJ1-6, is GAGVSQSPSNKVTEKGKDVELRCDPISGHTALYWYRQSLGQGLEFLIYFQGNSAPDKSGLPSDRFSAERTGGSVSTLTIQRTQQEDSAVYLCAAKTGGRDPPLHFGNGTRLTVT.